A selection of T cell receptor beta chains follows, all from one sample in a study of identical twins. TCRdb independently ran MiXCR on the 5' RACE reads; one entry per CDR3 protein. Of over 550,000 distinct CDR3 sequences in the sample, 7.1% were seen once. The same specimen was also included in a second study, on yellow fever vaccine responses in identical twins.

The sample consisted of PBMCs. All receptors come from a woman between 18 and 30 years old in good health. The CDR3 runs from the conserved cysteine through the conserved F or W. The D gene is left open where the match is weak. Only some rows state a clone size, as once, few, many or a class for expanded clones.

>11|TRBJ2-5|-|TRBV7-9|many
TGTGCCAGCAGCGACCAAGAGACCCAGTACTTC
CASSDQETQYF
>15|TRBJ2-1|TRBD1|TRBV20-1|-
TGCAGTGCGAGGACCGGGACAGGGCAAAACAATGAGCAGTTCTTC
CSARTGTGQNNEQFF
>15|TRBJ1-1|-|TRBV28|-
TGTGCCAGCAGTTTATTCCCCGCCCAAAACACTGAAGCTTTCTTT
CASSLFPAQNTEAFF
>14|TRBJ2-1|-|TRBV7-9|few
TGTGTCCCGGGACCCCCCTTCCCCTACAATGAGCAGTTCTTC
CVPGPPFPYNEQFF
>14|TRBJ1-5|-|TRBV12-3/TRBV12-4|many
TGTGCCAGCAGTTTCGGGGGACCCAGCCAGCCCCAGCATTTT
CASSFGGPSQPQHF
>15|TRBJ2-1|TRBD2|TRBV20-1|-
TGCAGTGCTAGCCGACTAGCGGGGAGCGACAATGAGCAGTTCTTC
CSASRLAGSDNEQFF
>14|TRBJ2-5|-|TRBV27|few
TGTGCCAGCAGTTTATTGTCCAGCCAAGAGACCCAGTACTTC
CASSLLSSQETQYF
>13|TRBJ2-1|-|TRBV25-1|few
TGTGCCAGCAGTGAATTGGCCGCCGCGGAGCAGTTCTTC
CASSELAAAEQFF
>12|TRBJ2-3|-|TRBV12-3/TRBV12-4|many
TGTGCCAGCAGTTTATGGATAGATACGCAGTATTTT
CASSLWIDTQYF
>15|TRBJ2-7|TRBD2|TRBV7-8|many
TGTGCCAGCAGCTTAAGCGGGAGATGGGTCTACGAGCAGTACTTC
CASSLSGRWVYEQYF
>15|TRBJ1-2|-|TRBV19|-
TGTGCCAGTAGTATCGGGTTTGGTACTAACTATGGCTACACCTTC
CASSIGFGTNYGYTF
>14|TRBJ2-2|-|TRBV7-9|-
TGTGCCAGCAGCTTAGTCCCGGGGTCCGGGGAGCTGTTTTTT
CASSLVPGSGELFF
>14|TRBJ1-2|TRBD1|TRBV11-2|many
TGTGCCAGCAGCTCTTCTGACAGGGTTGGTGGCTACACCTTC
CASSSSDRVGGYTF
>16|TRBJ2-5|TRBD2|TRBV3-1|-
TGTGCCAGCAGCCTCTACGCTGGAGCGGGAAAAGAGACCCAGTACTTC
CASSLYAGAGKETQYF
>14|TRBJ2-3|-|TRBV6-5|many
TGTGCCAGCAGTTACTCGACAGGGAGGAATACGCAGTATTTT
CASSYSTGRNTQYF
>13|TRBJ2-7|-|TRBV28|few
TGTGCCAGCAGTTTTCAGGGGACCTACGAGCAGTACTTC
CASSFQGTYEQYF
>17|TRBJ2-1|-|TRBV20-1|-
TGCAGTGCTACGGACAGGGGAAATCTAGCGGGGTACAATGAGCAGTTCTTC
CSATDRGNLAGYNEQFF
>15|TRBJ2-2|-|TRBV5-6|-
TGTGCCAGCAGCTTGGTGTCCAGGAACACCGGGGAGCTGTTTTTT
CASSLVSRNTGELFF
>17|TRBJ2-2|TRBD1|TRBV14|many
TGTGCCAGCAGCCAAGGAACGCCACTAGGGACAGACCGGGAGCTGTTTTTT
CASSQGTPLGTDRELFF
>16|TRBJ2-3|TRBD2|TRBV9|many
TGTGCCAGCAGCGCCTGGCGGGGGGAGTACACAGATACGCAGTATTTT
CASSAWRGEYTDTQYF
>13|TRBJ2-7|-|TRBV7-9|few
TGTGCCAGCAGCCCACCTAGCACCTACGAGCAGTACTTC
CASSPPSTYEQYF
>15|TRBJ2-5|TRBD2|TRBV5-1|many
TGCGCCAGCAGCTTGGGACTAGCGCCGCAAGAGACCCAGTACTTC
CASSLGLAPQETQYF
>15|TRBJ2-2|TRBD1|TRBV5-1|many
TGCGCCAGCAGCGGGAGACAGGGGAACACCGGGGAGCTGTTTTTT
CASSGRQGNTGELFF
>15|TRBJ1-2|-|TRBV4-2|-
TGTGCCAGCAGCCAAACGACGGGAGTTAACTATGGCTACACCTTC
CASSQTTGVNYGYTF